Described below is a single T cell receptor (beta chain) sequence and its context. This specimen belongs to a study of blood T cell repertoires in COVID-19. On the study more broadly: Both acute and convalescent COVID-19 samples were obtained from the United States, Italy and Spain. PBMCs, B-cell-depleted T cells, or T cells were the source of the cDNA or gDNA that made up the material.

The repertoire was sequenced with immunoSEQ multiplex PCR; TCRdb's copy has only in-frame clones and lacks some. The data show around 80,000 clones, around four fifths seen once. CDR1 and CDR2 (germline): MNHEY, SVGAGI. Trimming stripped 10 bases from V and 0 bases from J, with 16 bases between. CDR3 length: 14 amino acids. The sequenced sample was peripheral blood. The source of this sequence is a human donor in a cohort sampled during active COVID-19. The rearrangement uses TRBV6-5 and TRBJ2-7; a possible D gene is TRBD1 (6 bases). As DNA, the CDR3 is TGTGCCACCTCCTACCGGGACACCTCCTACGAGCAGTACTTC. This sequence encodes CATSYRDTSYEQYF.